This TCR beta chain was identified in a study of cytomegalovirus exposure and HLA in healthy donors. The data were produced by immunoSEQ multiplex PCR, yet TCRdb's version contains in-frame clones alone and is incomplete. The sample shows 150,000 to 250,000 clones, 81% of them seen only once. As to this clone: Its target is unknown.

This CDR3 has 14 amino acids. Germline assignment: CDR1 LNHNV and CDR2 YYDKDF (reference sequence). V lost 1 base and J 5 bases, leaving 11 bases between the germline ends. Study-wide findings and caveats: Generally TCR sequences proved uncommon, though certain public TCRs appeared in numerous donors. There were a few CMV-associated chains whose specificity for CMV antigens was confirmed in vitro. The study listed 150 to 200 cytomegalovirus-associated TCR beta chains. Within the 130 or so validation repertoires, first-cohort TCR clusters tended to co-occur, according to a later analysis.

The J gene is TRBJ2-5, the V gene TRBV15; D possibly corresponds to TRBD2 (6 bases). The sequenced sample consisted of PBMCs. The TCR comes from a woman in her 30s in good health and CMV-seronegative. In DNA, the CDR3 is TGTGCCACCAGCAGAGGCCAGGGAGGTGAGACCCAGTACTTC. As protein: CATSRGQGGETQYF.